The 23 T cell receptor beta chains below all came from one sample that was sequenced in a study of blood T cell repertoires in COVID-19. Only in-frame clones appear in the TCRdb table, and some are missing; sequencing was by immunoSEQ multiplex PCR. The table includes 150,000 to 200,000 clones, roughly 80% detected once. The source material was peripheral blood. The source of these receptors is a man aged 55 to 70 with acute or convalescent COVID-19.

The V and J genes are TRBV14 and TRBJ2-2; D is ambiguous. CDR1 is SGHDN and CDR2 is FVKESK in the germline V gene. This CDR3 contains 14 residues. Trimming took off 1 base at V and 5 bases at J, with 8 bases between the two ends. DNA of the CDR3: TGTGCCAGCAGCCAAGCCCTATCTACCGGGGAGCTGTTTTTT. Amino acid sequence: CASSQALSTGELFF.

The chain links TRBV27 to TRBJ1-5; 7 bases match TRBD1. The CDR3 totals 15 residues. V lost 7 bases, J lost 2 bases, and 8 bases stayed unmatched. CDR1 and CDR2 from the germline V gene are MNHEY and SMNVEV (reference sequence). CDR3 in amino acids: CASNPRGTGNQPQHF. The CDR3 DNA sequence: TGTGCCAGCAACCCCAGGGGGACGGGCAATCAGCCCCAGCATTTT.

This chain connects TRBV6-5 to TRBJ1-2; D not certain. V lost 0 bases and J lost 1, with 6 bases in between. CDR3 size: 14 residues. Germline V lookup: CDR1 MNHEY, CDR2 SVGAGI. The CDR3 spells CASSYSGVNYGYTF. The DNA for the CDR3 is TGTGCCAGCAGTTACTCAGGAGTTAACTATGGCTACACCTTC.

The chain employs TRBV3-1 (or the pseudogene TRBV3-2) and TRBJ1-5; D unclear. Trimming shortened V by 2 bases and J by 4 bases, and 6 bases separated the two germline ends. The CDR3 runs 13 residues. CDR1 and CDR2 from the germline V gene are LGHDT and YNNKEL (reference sequence). As DNA, the CDR3 is TGTGCCAGCAGCCAAAGAGGGAATCAGCCCCAGCATTTT. It translates to CASSQRGNQPQHF.

The chain employs TRBV9 and TRBJ1-6, with 9 bases fitting TRBD1. This CDR3 spans 15 amino acids. Trimming at V came to 2 bases and at J to 8 bases, leaving 5 bases not matched to a gene. Germline V gene sequence: CDR1 SGDLS, CDR2 YYNGEE. Here the CDR3 DNA reads TGTGCCAGCAGCGTTGGGGGACAGGGAGATTCACCCCTCCACTTT. It is translated as CASSVGGQGDSPLHF.

V gene TRBV7-2 combines with J gene TRBJ2-5; D may be TRBD2 (6 bases). Germline CDR1 SGHTA, CDR2 FQGNSA. V shed 5 bases and J shed 5 bases, with 12 bases lying between them. The CDR3 is made up of 13 amino acids. CDR3 sequence (DNA): TGTGCCAGCAGCCGCGGGGTAGTTGAGACCCAGTACTTC. Translated, it gives CASSRGVVETQYF. The complete variable domain, with remaining parts taken from reference TRBV7-2 and TRBJ2-5, reads GAGVSQSPSNKVTEKGKDVELRCDPISGHTALYWYRQSLGQGLEFLIYFQGNSAPDKSGLPSDRFSAERTGGSVSTLTIQRTQQEDSAVYLCASSRGVVETQYFGPGTRLLVL.

V gene TRBV6-2 or TRBV6-3 combines with J gene TRBJ1-1; 9 positions match TRBD1. This CDR3 has 16 residues. Germline CDR1 reads MNHEY; CDR2 reads SVGEGT. V lost 2 bases and J lost 5; bases outside the gene matches: 9. CDR3 sequence: CASSYRTGASGTEAFF. The CDR3 nucleotides read TGTGCCAGCAGTTACAGGACAGGGGCTAGTGGGACTGAAGCTTTCTTT.

The rearrangement uses TRBV6-1 and TRBJ1-2, with D hard to call. Between the trimmed V and J ends, which lost 0 bases and 8 bases, there was a span of 10 bases. This CDR3 contains 13 residues. Germline V gene data show CDR1 as MNHNS and CDR2 as SASEGT. The CDR3 reads CASSEAKGGGYTF. As DNA, the CDR3 is TGTGCCAGCAGTGAAGCGAAAGGAGGCGGCTACACCTTC.

This clone was observed a single time. The chain couples TRBV29-1 to TRBJ2-7, with a possible D match to TRBD1 (6 bases). Trimming took off 4 bases at V and 4 bases at J, with 14 bases between the two ends. The germline V gene has CDR1 SQVTM and CDR2 ANQGSEA. This CDR3 spans 13 amino acids. Written as DNA, the CDR3 is TGCAGCGTTGCTAACAGGGTAGAATACGAGCAGTACTTC. This codes for CSVANRVEYEQYF.

The rearrangement links TRBV29-1 to TRBJ1-5; 12 bases map to TRBD1. The CDR3 spans 15 residues. V was clipped by 6 bases and J by 6 bases; unmatched bases: 9. Germline-derived CDR1 and CDR2 are SQVTM and ANQGSEA. CDR3 sequence reads: CSVTTGTGGFQPQHF. The CDR3 coding sequence is TGCAGCGTCACGACCGGGACAGGGGGCTTTCAGCCCCAGCATTTT.

The chain couples TRBV11-1 to TRBJ2-7; 9 nucleotides line up with TRBD1. The CDR3 is made up of 15 amino acids. Germline CDR1 is SGHAT and CDR2 is FQDESV (reference sequence). With 7 bases clipped from V and 2 bases from J, the junction kept 9 bases outside the gene matches. CDR3 sequence reads: CASINSGTGPYEQYF. The CDR3 coding sequence is TGTGCCAGCATTAACTCCGGGACAGGGCCCTACGAGCAGTACTTC.

V and J are TRBV7-2 and TRBJ2-3; 8 nucleotides match TRBD2. Germline V gene sequence: CDR1 SGHTA, CDR2 FQGNSA. Unmatched junction bases numbered 10, after V lost 6 bases and J lost 2 bases. The CDR3 is 16 residues long. This CDR3 reads CASRPRGGTFTDTQYF. The CDR3 region has the DNA TGTGCCAGCAGACCCCGGGGGGGCACCTTCACAGATACGCAGTATTTT. The full variable domain, rest sourced from reference TRBV7-2 and TRBJ2-3, is GAGVSQSPSNKVTEKGKDVELRCDPISGHTALYWYRQSLGQGLEFLIYFQGNSAPDKSGLPSDRFSAERTGGSVSTLTIQRTQQEDSAVYLCASRPRGGTFTDTQYFGPGTRLTVL.

The chain employs TRBV5-1 and TRBJ2-3; D unclear. Trimming left V 5 bases short and J 5 bases short, with 9 bases between. Germline V CDR1 and CDR2: SGHRS, YFSETQ. The CDR3 totals 12 residues. The chain's CDR3 is CASRDSGDTQYF. The DNA for the CDR3 is TGCGCCAGCAGGGATTCAGGAGATACGCAGTATTTT.

V usage is TRBV24-1 and J usage is TRBJ2-5; 12 bases align to TRBD1. After removal of 4 bases from V and 1 base from J, the junction contained 9 bases not matched to a gene. CDR3 size: 18 residues. Germline CDR1 KGHDR, CDR2 SFDVKD. CDR3 nucleotide sequence: TGTGCCACCAGTGACCACACCCCGGGACAGGGGGCCCAAGAGACCCAGTACTTC. This sequence encodes CATSDHTPGQGAQETQYF.

The chain has TRBV2 and TRBJ1-1; D gene ambiguous. This CDR3 region has 13 residues. V lost 7 bases and J 5 bases, leaving 14 bases between the germline ends. Germline loops: CDR1 SNHLY, CDR2 FYNNEI. The chain's CDR3 is CASIDATRTEAFF. The CDR3 nucleotides are TGTGCCAGCATCGACGCGACTCGGACTGAAGCTTTCTTT.

V usage is TRBV4-1 and J usage is TRBJ1-1; 7 positions agree with TRBD1. The CDR3 sequence is 15 residues long. V gave up 3 bases and J gave up 4 bases; unmatched junction bases: 8. The germline V gene has CDR1 MGHRA and CDR2 YSYEKL. The CDR3 coding sequence is TGCGCCAGCAGCCACCCGTCAACAGGGGCCACTGAAGCTTTCTTT. Protein sequence: CASSHPSTGATEAFF.

A word on this clone: Other DNA sequences in the same sample also yield this CDR3. J is TRBJ1-1 and V is TRBV3-1 (or the pseudogene TRBV3-2), with D unclear. The CDR3 totals 14 residues. From germline, CDR1 is LGHDT and CDR2 YNNKEL (reference sequence). V lost 0 bases, J lost 1 base, and 6 bases lay in between. CDR3 region: CASSQDWQNTEAFF. CDR3 coding DNA: TGTGCCAGCAGCCAAGACTGGCAGAACACTGAAGCTTTCTTT.

V and J are TRBV7-9 and TRBJ1-2; TRBD1 agrees at 9 bases. CDR3 length: 14 amino acids. Unmatched junction bases numbered 9, after V lost 5 bases and J lost 8 bases. Per the germline V gene, CDR1 is SEHNR and CDR2 is FQNEAQ (reference sequence). CDR3 residues: CASSVGTGSQGYTF. The CDR3 nucleotides read TGTGCCAGCAGCGTTGGGACAGGGAGTCAGGGCTACACCTTC.

The chain has TRBV5-1 and TRBJ2-7, with 8 bases identical to TRBD1. With V trimmed by 4 bases and J by 2 bases, 5 bases remained unmatched. This CDR3 region has 14 residues. From germline, CDR1 is SGHRS and CDR2 YFSETQ. The CDR3 DNA reads as TGCGCCAGCAGCCCTGGGACAGGAACCTACGAGCAGTACTTC. Translated, it gives CASSPGTGTYEQYF.

CDR3 sequence (DNA): TGTGCCAGCAGCTCTGAGCAGGGGGCCTCTCAGCCCCAGCATTTT. Translation gives CASSSEQGASQPQHF. The genes are TRBV7-2 and TRBJ1-5, with 8 bases aligning to TRBD1. Germline V gene sequence: CDR1 SGHTA, CDR2 FQGNSA. The CDR3 runs to 15 residues. The trim removed 4 bases at V and 6 bases at J, leaving 8 bases unmatched.

There are a few counts of this clone. The rearrangement links TRBV7-2 to TRBJ1-5; 10 bases are shared with TRBD1. After removal of 0 bases from V and 5 bases from J, the junction contained 10 bases not matched to a gene. The CDR3 covers 18 residues. Germline-derived CDR1 and CDR2 are SGHTA and FQGNSA. The CDR3 bases are TGTGCCAGCAGCTTAGCACCCTACCGGGACAGGGGCCATCAGCCCCAGCATTTT. It is translated as CASSLAPYRDRGHQPQHF.

The chain links TRBV6-5 to TRBJ1-2; 10 bases line up with TRBD1. The CDR3 totals 15 residues. The trim removed 6 bases at V and 2 bases at J, leaving 6 bases unmatched. Germline CDR1 reads MNHEY; CDR2 reads SVGAGI. DNA of the CDR3: TGTGCCAGCAGACCGACAGGGGGCGTGAACTATGGCTACACCTTC. This encodes CASRPTGGVNYGYTF.

The sample holds one count of this clone. This chain links TRBV20-1 with TRBJ1-2; D not resolved. Deletions cut 5 bases from V and 7 bases from J, with 5 bases between. Germline CDR1 is DFQATT and CDR2 is SNEGSKA (reference sequence). The CDR3 contains 9 residues. The CDR3 here is CSAHTGYTF. CDR3 DNA sequence: TGCAGTGCTCACACTGGCTACACCTTC.